This TCR beta chain came from a study of blood T cell repertoires in COVID-19. Study at large: Sites in the United States, Italy and Spain provided acute and convalescent COVID-19 samples. PBMCs, B-cell-depleted T cells, or T cells were the source of the cDNA or gDNA that made up the material.

The assay was immunoSEQ multiplex PCR, and TCRdb's table has in-frame clones only and misses some. The sample has 110,000 or so clones, around 64% seen once. Sequencing input: peripheral blood. The receptor was isolated from a woman aged 40-49 years with acute or convalescent COVID-19.

The CDR3 DNA reads TGTGCCAGCAGCACACAGATGAACACTGAAGCTTTCTTT. It specifies CASSTQMNTEAFF. The V gene is TRBV9, the J gene TRBJ1-1; unclear D gene. With 4 bases removed from V and 0 bases from J, the gap between germline ends came to 7 bases. CDR3 length: 13 amino acids. Germline CDR1 SGDLS, CDR2 YYNGEE.